This passage covers 8 T cell receptor beta chains from one sample sequenced in a study of CD8 T cells in Susac syndrome. It was with random hexamers that roughly 0.45 to 1 ug RNA was reverse transcribed. One entry per CDR3 protein, called by TCRdb with MiXCR from the immunoSEQ multiplex PCR reads. The table has 240,000 or so distinct CDR3 sequences, 90% to 96% seen once; the top ten hold about 0.1%. Sequenced material: CD4+ T cells from PBMCs. The receptor set was obtained from a human donor with Susac syndrome.

This chain uses TRBV12-3 or TRBV12-4 with TRBJ2-1; 12 bases agree with TRBD2. The CDR3 is made up of 15 amino acids. V dropped 5 bases and J dropped 7; count of bases not matched to a gene: 6. CDR3 in DNA: TGTGCCAGCAGTCCCACTAGCGGGAGGCCGAATGAGCAGTTCTTC. It yields the protein CASSPTSGRPNEQFF.

The rearrangement uses TRBV2 and TRBJ2-6; the D is unclear. CDR3 size: 15 residues. CDR1 is SNHLY, CDR2 FYNNEI, per germline. Trimming removed 3 bases from V and 4 bases from J, with 10 bases in between. The CDR3 coding sequence is TGTGCCAGCAGTGAGGGCGCTGCGGGGGCCAACGTCCTGACTTTC. The encoded protein is CASSEGAAGANVLTF.

The chain combines TRBV29-1 with TRBJ2-3, with 12 positions matching TRBD2. This CDR3 region has 14 residues. V lost 4 bases and J lost 7; bases outside the gene matches: 6. Germline V gene sequence: CDR1 SQVTM, CDR2 ANQGSEA. The CDR3 region has the DNA TGCAGCGTTGTGTCTAGCGGGAGGGCGAATACGCAGTATTTT. Amino acids: CSVVSSGRANTQYF.

The chain combines TRBV30 with TRBJ2-5; D is possibly TRBD2 (7 bases). Germline assignment: CDR1 GTSNPN and CDR2 SVGIG (reference sequence). The CDR3 has 14 residues. Deletions cut 2 bases from V and 5 bases from J, with 15 bases between. CDR3 amino acids: CAWSTGLGGETQYF. CDR3 sequence (DNA): TGTGCCTGGAGTACCGGACTAGGGGGGGAGACCCAGTACTTC.

The chain joins TRBV5-1 to TRBJ2-1; 10 positions agree with TRBD2. The CDR3 sequence is 19 residues long. The J segment lost 7 bases and the V segment lost 6 bases, leaving 22 bases of the junction unmatched. Germline CDR1 reads SGHRS; CDR2 reads YFSETQ. The CDR3 here is CASTPIPQGPSGSPNEQFF. CDR3 coding DNA: TGCGCCAGCACCCCCATCCCTCAGGGGCCTAGCGGGAGTCCAAATGAGCAGTTCTTC.

V is TRBV6-2 or TRBV6-3 and J is TRBJ2-4; 7 nucleotides align to TRBD2. Trimming took 10 bases from V and 6 from J; bases not matched to a gene: 6. Germline V gene lookup returns CDR1 MNHEY and CDR2 SVGEGT. The CDR3 sequence is 12 residues long. The CDR3 nucleotides read TGTGCCACGGGGAGGGGCCGAAACATTCAGTACTTC. It codes for CATGRGRNIQYF.

The J gene is TRBJ2-3, the V gene TRBV10-3; 12 bases are a match to TRBD2. Per germline, CDR1 ENHRY and CDR2 SYGVKD. The CDR3 contains 15 residues. The V segment lost 6 bases and the J segment 4 bases; nucleotides outside the gene matches: 5. The CDR3 DNA follows: TGTGCCATCAGCGACGGGACTAGCGGGCCAGATACGCAGTATTTT. This codes for CAISDGTSGPDTQYF.

V gene TRBV4-1 combines with J gene TRBJ1-4, with D possibly being TRBD1 (5 bases). The CDR3 is 16 residues long. Deletions cut 3 bases from V and 5 bases from J, with 16 bases between. CDR1 MGHRA and CDR2 YSYEKL come from the germline V gene. CDR3 protein: CASSHSQGRINEKLFF. As DNA, the CDR3 is TGCGCCAGCAGCCATTCCCAGGGCAGGATAAATGAAAAACTGTTTTTT.